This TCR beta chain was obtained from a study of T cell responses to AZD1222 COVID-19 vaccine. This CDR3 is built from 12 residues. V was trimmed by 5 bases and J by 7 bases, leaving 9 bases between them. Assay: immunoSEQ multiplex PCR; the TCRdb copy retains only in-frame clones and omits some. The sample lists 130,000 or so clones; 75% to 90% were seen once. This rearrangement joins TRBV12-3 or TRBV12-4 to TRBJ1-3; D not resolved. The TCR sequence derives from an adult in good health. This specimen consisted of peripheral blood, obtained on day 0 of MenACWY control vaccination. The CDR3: CASSPGRNTIYF. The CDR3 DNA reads TGTGCCAGCAGTCCAGGTCGGAACACCATATATTTT.